The 9 T cell receptor beta chains below all came from one sample that was sequenced in a study of T cell responses to AZD1222 COVID-19 vaccine. The method was immunoSEQ multiplex PCR; TCRdb's version includes in-frame clones alone and lacks a portion of them. The data contain more than 110,000 clones, 75% to 95% of them singletons. This specimen consisted of peripheral blood, obtained on day 0 of AZD1222 vaccination. The receptors come from an adult in good health.

The chain joins TRBV4-3 to TRBJ1-1; no clear D gene. Trimming stripped 1 base from V and 4 bases from J, with 16 bases between. The V gene's germline CDR1 is LGHNA and CDR2 YSLEER. CDR3 length: 16 amino acids. CDR3 sequence: CASSQASRGPSTEAFF. CDR3 DNA: TGCGCCAGCAGCCAAGCAAGCCGGGGTCCGAGCACTGAAGCTTTCTTT.

This sequence joins TRBV4-2 and TRBJ1-2; 8 nucleotides agree with TRBD1. Germline CDR1 is LGHNA and CDR2 is YNFKEQ. The J segment lost 3 bases and the V segment lost 5 bases, leaving 5 bases of the junction unmatched. The CDR3 contains 14 residues. CDR3 residues: CASSLTGVYYGYTF. In nucleotides, the CDR3 is TGTGCCAGCAGCTTGACAGGGGTTTACTATGGCTACACCTTC.

The chain employs TRBV12-5 and TRBJ2-2; D unclear. The CDR3 contains 14 residues. CDR1 LGHNT and CDR2 FRNRAP come from the germline V gene. The germline V and J ends were trimmed by 0 bases and 7 bases, with 9 bases remaining between them. The CDR3 spells CASGLVFEFGELFF. The DNA of the CDR3 is TGTGCTAGTGGTTTGGTATTTGAGTTCGGGGAGCTGTTTTTT. The full variable domain, its missing parts supplied by reference TRBV12-5 and TRBJ2-2, is DARVTQTPRHKVTEMGQEVTMRCQPILGHNTVFWYRQTMMQGLELLAYFRNRAPLDDSGMPKDRFSAEMPDATLATLKIQPSEPRDSAVYFCASGLVFEFGELFFGEGSRLTVL.

J is TRBJ2-3 and V is TRBV10-3; TRBD2 matches 8 bases. The germline V gene has CDR1 ENHRY and CDR2 SYGVKD. The CDR3 is 14 residues long. The V gene end was trimmed by 11 bases and the J gene end by 2 bases; junction bases not matched to a gene: 9. CDR3 amino acids: CAASERELTDTQYF. CDR3 in DNA: TGTGCCGCATCCGAGCGGGAGCTCACAGATACGCAGTATTTT.

The rearrangement uses TRBV6-1 and TRBJ1-2; 9 nucleotides agree with TRBD1. Germline CDR1 is MNHNS and CDR2 is SASEGT. Trimming took 2 bases from V and 3 from J; bases not matched to a gene: 4. The CDR3 spans 15 residues. DNA for the CDR3: TGTGCCAGCAGTGAACGCGGGACAGGGCACTATGGCTACACCTTC. Translation: CASSERGTGHYGYTF.

The chain is built from TRBV2 and TRBJ1-2; 8 bases are shared with TRBD1. V shed 4 bases and J 8 bases; nucleotides not matched to a gene: 6. Germline V gene data show CDR1 as SNHLY and CDR2 as FYNNEI. The CDR3 covers 13 residues. DNA of the CDR3: TGTGCCAGCAGTGTCACAGGGGGTCGAGGCTACACCTTC. Amino acid sequence: CASSVTGGRGYTF.

The chain combines TRBV21-1 with TRBJ2-1; the table's D call, TRBD2, has no DNA check behind it. TRBV21-1 is listed as a pseudogene. The CDR3 is made up of 17 amino acids. CDR3 DNA sequence: TGTGCCAGCAGCAAACCCGTGGGTCTAGCGGTCGAAAATGAGCAGTTCTTC. Its protein product is CASSKPVGLAVENEQFF.

This clone showed up just once. The CDR3 DNA sequence: TGTGCCAGCAGCTTGGGCACTAGCGGGGGAGATACGCAGTATTTT. Translating gives CASSLGTSGGDTQYF. The gene calls are TRBV5-4 and TRBJ2-3; 11 bases fit TRBD2. The CDR3 is made up of 15 amino acids. V gave up 0 bases and J gave up 5 bases; unmatched junction bases: 2. The germline gives CDR1 SGHNT, CDR2 YYREEE (reference sequence).

The chain has TRBV2 and TRBJ1-6; D call uncertain. V gave up 4 bases and J gave up 0 bases, with 19 bases separating them. The CDR3 has 19 residues. Germline lookup yields CDR1 SNHLY and CDR2 FYNNEI. CDR3 amino acids: CASSGDTPPGSSYNSPLHF. The CDR3 DNA sequence: TGTGCCAGCAGTGGCGACACTCCTCCTGGAAGCTCCTATAATTCACCCCTCCACTTT. The full variable domain, in which reference TRBV2 and TRBJ1-6 provide the parts outside the CDR3, is EPEVTQTPSHQVTQMGQEVILRCVPISNHLYFYWYRQILGQKVEFLVSFYNNEISEKSEIFDDQFSVERPDGSNFTLKIRSTKLEDSAMYFCASSGDTPPGSSYNSPLHFGNGTRLTVT.